This TCR beta chain was retrieved from a study of T cell responses to AZD1222 COVID-19 vaccine. Study results and limitations: The CD4 TCRs associated with vaccination extended across spike and predominated at 160-218 and 743-854. Epitopes outside B.1.351 and B.1.1.7 mutated regions reportedly drew nearly half of spike TCRs.

The protocol was immunoSEQ multiplex PCR, while the TCRdb copy is restricted to in-frame clones and leaves out a portion. The data show under 200,000 clones, more than 85% seen once. V was clipped by 5 bases and J by 5 bases, with 12 bases between them. Germline CDR1 and CDR2: KGHSH and LQKENI. CDR3 size: 13 residues. Concerning this clone: Its antigen is currently unknown.

The input for sequencing was peripheral blood, taken on day 0 of AZD1222 vaccination. This clonotype was sampled from an adult in good health. The V and J genes are TRBV18 and TRBJ1-2, with D hard to call. The CDR3 region has the DNA TGTGCCAGCTCAACCCAGTCCCCATATGGCTACACCTTC. Amino acid sequence: CASSTQSPYGYTF.